This T cell receptor beta chain stems from a study of blood T cell repertoires in COVID-19. Whole-study context: The United States, Italy and Spain provided the acute and convalescent COVID-19 samples.

Data came from immunoSEQ multiplex PCR; TCRdb stores just in-frame clones and leaves some out. The sample records 65,000 to 90,000 clones, 82% being singletons. Germline V gives CDR1 MNHEY, CDR2 SMNVEV (reference sequence). The CDR3 runs to 15 residues. V shed 2 bases and J 2 bases; nucleotides not matched to a gene: 4. This receptor was identified in a woman aged 55 to 70 with acute or convalescent COVID-19. The specimen sequenced was peripheral blood. The J gene is TRBJ2-7, the V gene TRBV27; 9 bases are shared with TRBD1. The CDR3 region is CASSLVGQGTYEQYF. For the CDR3, the DNA is TGTGCCAGCAGTTTAGTGGGACAGGGAACCTACGAGCAGTACTTC.